Below are 14 T cell receptor beta chains sequenced from a single sample in a study of cytomegalovirus exposure and HLA in healthy donors. Primers for the PCR totalled 60 Vbeta and 13 Jbeta. The assay was immunoSEQ multiplex PCR, and TCRdb's table has in-frame clones only and misses some. The table records some 110,000 clones, over 60% of them present only once. Input material: PBMCs. The receptors were gathered from a man aged 30 to 39 in good health and CMV-seropositive.

The rearrangement uses TRBV5-1 and TRBJ2-3, with 7 bases lining up with TRBD1. The CDR3 sequence is 14 residues long. Per germline, CDR1 SGHRS and CDR2 YFSETQ. After removal of 0 bases from V and 4 bases from J, the junction contained 2 bases not matched to a gene. The CDR3 nucleotides read TGCGCCAGCAGCTTGGCGACAGGGCCAGATACGCAGTATTTT. It is translated as CASSLATGPDTQYF.

The chain uses TRBV18 and TRBJ2-1, with D hard to call. V lost 3 bases and J 9 bases, leaving 6 bases between the germline ends. Germline values: CDR1 KGHSH, CDR2 LQKENI. This CDR3 has 11 amino acids. As DNA, the CDR3 is TGTGCCAGCTCACCGTACGGTGAGCAGTTCTTC. Its translation is CASSPYGEQFF.

This clone was seen once. J is TRBJ1-5 and V is TRBV10-3, with D hard to call. Per the germline V gene, CDR1 is ENHRY and CDR2 is SYGVKD. The V and J ends lost 6 bases and 1 base respectively, with 13 bases between them. This CDR3 has 15 amino acids. CDR3 amino acids: CAIRIGLESNQPQHF. CDR3 in DNA: TGTGCCATCAGGATAGGCCTGGAGAGCAATCAGCCCCAGCATTTT.

The chain recombines TRBV10-3 with TRBJ1-1, with D possibly being TRBD1 (5 bases). V was trimmed by 10 bases and J by 5 bases, leaving 20 bases between them. The CDR3 covers 14 residues. Germline values: CDR1 ENHRY, CDR2 SYGVKD. The CDR3 bases are TGTGCCACCCAGACGGCCAGGGAAGGGACTGAAGCTTTCTTT. Translation: CATQTAREGTEAFF.

V and J are TRBV4-1 and TRBJ2-3; the match to TRBD2 covers 12 bases. Looked up from germline, CDR1 is MGHRA and CDR2 is YSYEKL. V lost 4 bases and J lost 4; bases outside the gene matches: 9. The CDR3 has 17 residues. The CDR3 DNA reads as TGCGCCAGCAGCCCCGGGGGGGCTAGCGGGGGGGCAGATACGCAGTATTTT. Translated, it gives CASSPGGASGGADTQYF.

The table lists this clone with a count of one. The chain links TRBV21-1 to TRBJ2-2; the D call of TRBD2 is as the table states it, not checked on the DNA. TRBV21-1 is a documented pseudogene. This CDR3 region has 16 residues. CDR3 nucleotides: TGTGCCAGCAGCAAAGGGGACGGGGGGGCTCCCGGGGAGCTGTTTTTT. Encoded protein: CASSKGDGGAPGELFF.

In the case of this clone: The germline gene is not matched at one end of the junction; a read error may be the cause. This chain links TRBV30 with TRBJ2-5, with 10 bases fitting TRBD1. The J call is uncertain, as TRBJ2-7 better fits the DNA end. CDR3 length equals 12 residues. The V gene's germline CDR1 is GTSNPN and CDR2 SVGIG (reference sequence). Here the CDR3 reads CSWRQGANEQYF. The CDR3 coding sequence is TGTTCCTGGCGACAGGGGGCGAACGAGCAGTACTTC.

V and J are TRBV13 and TRBJ2-5; 9 bases line up with TRBD2. CDR3 length: 15 amino acids. CDR1 is PRHDT and CDR2 is FYEKMQ in the germline V gene (reference sequence). After removal of 5 bases from V and 5 bases from J, the junction contained 9 bases not matched to a gene. The CDR3, as DNA: TGTGCCAGCAGCCGCGGACTAGCGAGAGGCGAGACCCAGTACTTC. Amino acid sequence: CASSRGLARGETQYF. The full variable domain, its missing parts supplied by reference TRBV13 and TRBJ2-5, is AAGVIQSPRHLIKEKRETATLKCYPIPRHDTVYWYQQGPGQDPQFLISFYEKMQSDKGSIPDRFSAQQFSDYHSELNMSSLELGDSALYFCASSRGLARGETQYFGPGTRLLVL.

The chain uses TRBV9 and TRBJ1-4; 7 bases line up with TRBD1. This CDR3 region has 14 residues. The V gene end was trimmed by 4 bases and the J gene end by 8 bases; junction bases not matched to a gene: 8. Germline CDR1 is SGDLS and CDR2 is YYNGEE. CDR3: CASSPRTGEEKLFF. The CDR3 nucleotides read TGTGCCAGCAGCCCAAGGACAGGAGAAGAAAAACTGTTTTTT.

The chain links TRBV14 to TRBJ2-2; 7 positions agree with TRBD1. Germline values: CDR1 SGHDN, CDR2 FVKESK. The length of the CDR3 is 15 residues. J was trimmed by 5 bases and V by 1 base; bases with no gene match: 4. The CDR3 DNA follows: TGTGCCAGCAGCCAAGGCAGGGGGTATACCGGGGAGCTGTTTTTT. Amino acid sequence: CASSQGRGYTGELFF.

The rearrangement joins TRBV5-1 to TRBJ1-4; maybe TRBD1 (5 bases). The CDR3 totals 14 residues. Looked up from germline, CDR1 is SGHRS and CDR2 is YFSETQ. Deletions cut 4 bases from V and 5 bases from J, with 12 bases between. The CDR3 reads CASSGGRGNEKLFF. The CDR3 coding sequence is TGCGCCAGCAGCGGTGGACGGGGGAATGAAAAACTGTTTTTT.

The V gene is TRBV7-9, the J gene TRBJ2-5; 8 bases agree with TRBD1. V gave up 3 bases and J gave up 7 bases; unmatched junction bases: 7. CDR1 and CDR2 (germline): SEHNR, FQNEAQ (reference sequence). The CDR3 totals 14 residues. CDR3 sequence reads: CASSFPGGLGTQYF. CDR3 nucleotide sequence: TGTGCCAGCAGCTTCCCAGGGGGCCTGGGGACCCAGTACTTC.

The chain employs TRBV30 and TRBJ1-2; D call uncertain. CDR3 length: 15 amino acids. The germline CDR1 and CDR2 sequences are GTSNPN and SVGIG (reference sequence). V lost 6 bases and J lost 5, with 22 bases in between. In DNA, the CDR3 is TGTGCCTGCCCCATACCCTTGGGGAGGGCATATGGCTACACCTTC. As protein: CACPIPLGRAYGYTF.

The chain carries TRBV2 and TRBJ2-7; D not resolved. Trimming stripped 6 bases from V and 1 base from J, with 4 bases between. The germline CDR1 and CDR2 sequences are SNHLY and FYNNEI. The CDR3 length is 11 residues. The CDR3, as DNA: TGTGCCAGCAGCTTTTCCTACGAGCAGTACTTC. It encodes CASSFSYEQYF.